The 29 T cell receptor beta chains reported below all come from one sample, sequenced in a study of blood T cell repertoires in COVID-19. The data were produced by immunoSEQ multiplex PCR, yet TCRdb's version contains in-frame clones alone and is incomplete. The data show 250,000 or so clones, more than 75% seen once. Sequencing was performed on peripheral blood. The receptor source for this set is an elderly man with acute or convalescent COVID-19.

V and J are TRBV27 and TRBJ1-2; D may be TRBD1 (5 bases). The length of the CDR3 is 14 residues. Germline CDR1 and CDR2: MNHEY and SMNVEV (reference sequence). Trimming pared 2 bases from V and 5 bases from J, leaving 12 bases between. CDR3 residues: CASSLRGPNYGYTF. DNA of the CDR3: TGTGCCAGCAGTTTAAGGGGCCCCAATTATGGCTACACCTTC.

This rearrangement joins TRBV12-3 or TRBV12-4 to TRBJ1-5; D gene unclear. Trimming removed 4 bases at V and 7 bases at J, with 11 bases between. The CDR3 loop spans 13 amino acids. The CDR3 region is CASSSGIGQPQHF. In DNA form, the CDR3 reads TGTGCCAGCAGTTCGGGAATTGGGCAGCCCCAGCATTTT.

The chain has TRBV4-2 and TRBJ2-3; 14 nucleotides line up with TRBD2. The CDR3 runs to 20 residues. Germline V gives CDR1 LGHNA, CDR2 YNFKEQ. V shed 4 bases and J 3 bases; nucleotides not matched to a gene: 15. CDR3: CASSPTTLTSGRARTDTQYF. CDR3 DNA: TGTGCCAGCAGCCCCACGACCTTGACTAGCGGGAGGGCCAGGACAGATACGCAGTATTTT.

This rearrangement joins TRBV3-1 (or the pseudogene TRBV3-2) to TRBJ1-2, with a tentative D call TRBD1 (5 bases). This CDR3 has 14 residues. CDR1 is LGHDT, CDR2 YNNKEL, per germline (reference sequence). V gave up 4 bases and J gave up 0 bases, with 9 bases separating them. This CDR3 is CASSPGGANYGYTF. CDR3 DNA: TGTGCCAGCAGCCCCGGGGGGGCTAACTATGGCTACACCTTC.

The CDR3 is CASSPRGRPQHF. CDR3 DNA sequence: TGTGCCAGCAGCCCCAGGGGACGGCCCCAGCATTTT. This chain uses TRBV7-2 with TRBJ1-5; the D gene is possibly TRBD1 (6 bases). This CDR3 has 12 residues. Germline CDR1 and CDR2: SGHTA and FQGNSA. The V and J ends lost 5 bases and 9 bases respectively, with 11 bases between them.

The chain recombines TRBV6-1 with TRBJ2-1; TRBD2 is a possible D gene (5 bases). From germline, CDR1 is MNHNS and CDR2 SASEGT. The ends were cut back, 2 bases at V and 1 base at J, with 12 bases in the middle. The CDR3 length is 16 residues. For the CDR3, the DNA is TGTGCCAGCAGTGAACAGCGGCAATCGTCCTACAATGAGCAGTTCTTC. Protein sequence: CASSEQRQSSYNEQFF.

This chain links TRBV6-1 with TRBJ1-5; the match to TRBD1 covers 7 bases. The germline gives CDR1 MNHNS, CDR2 SASEGT. Trimming took 6 bases from V and 2 from J; bases not matched to a gene: 1. This CDR3 has 13 residues. CDR3 region: CASSGTGNQPQHF. The CDR3 nucleotides read TGTGCCAGCAGCGGGACAGGCAATCAGCCCCAGCATTTT.

This rearrangement joins TRBV19 to TRBJ1-3, with 8 positions matching TRBD1. This CDR3 has 16 amino acids. Germline V lookup: CDR1 LNHDA, CDR2 SQIVND (reference sequence). The junction had 15 bases not matched to a gene; V was cut back by 5 bases and J by 9 bases. The CDR3 coding sequence is TGTGCCAGTAGTCCCCACGCTCGGACAGGGACTGGCACCATATATTTT. Amino acids: CASSPHARTGTGTIYF.

The chain uses TRBV2 and TRBJ2-3; 8 bases align to TRBD2. Germline loops: CDR1 SNHLY, CDR2 FYNNEI. The CDR3 contains 15 residues. V gave up 2 bases and J gave up 3 bases; unmatched junction bases: 4. The CDR3 DNA reads TGTGCCAGCAGTGAACTGGCGGGGGGTACAGATACGCAGTATTTT. Its translation is CASSELAGGTDTQYF.

This clone showed up just a few times. The chain uses TRBV6-5 and TRBJ1-1, with D possibly TRBD1 on 5 matching bases. The CDR3 runs to 11 residues. In germline, CDR1 is MNHEY, CDR2 SVGAGI. V was cut by 4 bases and J by 11 bases, with 11 bases left in between. For the CDR3, the DNA is TGTGCCAGCAGTTTCCAGGGTGGCGCTTTCTTT. Translated: CASSFQGGAFF.

V is TRBV28 and J is TRBJ2-1, with D possibly TRBD2 on 5 matching bases. Trimming left V 3 bases short and J 8 bases short, with 11 bases between. In germline, CDR1 is MDHEN, CDR2 SYDVKM. The CDR3 extends over 13 amino acids. CDR3 coding DNA: TGTGCCAGCAGTTTCCGAGGGAAAGATGAGCAGTTCTTC. It is translated as CASSFRGKDEQFF.

The V gene is TRBV5-4, the J gene TRBJ2-5; 7 bases fit TRBD1. The germline V gene has CDR1 SGHNT and CDR2 YYREEE (reference sequence). The trim removed 2 bases at V and 3 bases at J, leaving 7 bases unmatched. The CDR3 totals 15 residues. The CDR3 DNA reads as TGTGCCAGCAGCTTCTTGGCAGGGGGAAAAGAGACCCAGTACTTC. It specifies CASSFLAGGKETQYF.

The chain combines TRBV9 with TRBJ2-2; possibly TRBD2 for D (6 bases). V dropped 2 bases and J dropped 4 bases, with 9 bases sitting between them. The CDR3 has 14 residues. CDR1 and CDR2 (germline): SGDLS, YYNGEE. The CDR3 nucleotides read TGTGCCAGCAGCGTCTCCGGGGGCACCGGGGAGCTGTTTTTT. Translation gives CASSVSGGTGELFF.

Details on this clone: The germline gene is not matched at one end of the junction; a read error may be the cause. The chain employs TRBV12-5 and TRBJ2-2; perhaps TRBD2 as D (5 bases). The CDR3 runs 16 residues. Germline V gene lookup returns CDR1 LGHNT and CDR2 FRNRAP. The chain's CDR3 is CASGLVVGQEDRGAVF. DNA of the CDR3: TGTGCTAGTGGTTTGGTAGTGGGTCAGGAGGACCGGGGAGCTGTTTTT.

A few counts support this clone. J is TRBJ1-2 and V is TRBV5-1, with TRBD1 matching 11 bases. Trimming at V came to 4 bases and at J to 0 bases, leaving 8 bases not matched to a gene. The CDR3 is made up of 17 amino acids. Germline CDR1 and CDR2: SGHRS and YFSETQ. As DNA, the CDR3 is TGCGCCAGCAGCCAGCCGGGACAGGGGGAAGCTAACTATGGCTACACCTTC. Its translation: CASSQPGQGEANYGYTF.

The chain has TRBV29-1 and TRBJ2-7, with D maybe TRBD1 (5 bases). CDR1 is SQVTM and CDR2 is ANQGSEA in the germline V gene. This CDR3 is built from 12 residues. V was shortened by 4 bases and J by 5 bases, with 12 bases between the two germline ends. Here the CDR3 reads CSVAEGANEQYF. For the CDR3, the DNA is TGCAGCGTTGCGGAAGGGGCCAACGAGCAGTACTTC.

The V gene is TRBV27, the J gene TRBJ1-2; D unresolved. V was cut by 3 bases and J by 0 bases, with 8 bases left in between. Germline assignment: CDR1 MNHEY and CDR2 SMNVEV (reference sequence). CDR3 length: 14 amino acids. The chain's CDR3 is CASSFREPNYGYTF. CDR3 nucleotide sequence: TGTGCCAGCAGTTTTAGAGAGCCTAACTATGGCTACACCTTC.

The V gene is TRBV7-9, the J gene TRBJ2-5; 8 bases align to TRBD2. The CDR3 is 12 amino acids. Germline V gene sequence: CDR1 SEHNR, CDR2 FQNEAQ (reference sequence). V gave up 10 bases and J gave up 5 bases; unmatched junction bases: 6. CDR3 sequence: CAIGGGLETQYF. DNA of the CDR3: TGTGCCATAGGCGGGGGGCTGGAGACCCAGTACTTC.

The genes are TRBV11-2 and TRBJ1-6, with 7 bases fitting TRBD1. CDR1 is SGHAT, CDR2 FQNNGV, per germline. The CDR3 runs to 16 residues. V shed 3 bases, J shed 5 bases, and the junction held 7 bases outside the gene matches. The CDR3: CASSLRGQNHNSPLHF. In DNA form, the CDR3 reads TGTGCCAGCAGCTTGCGGGGACAGAATCATAATTCACCCCTCCACTTT. The variable domain in full, with the rest retrieved from reference TRBV11-2 and TRBJ1-6, is EAGVAQSPRYKIIEKRQSVAFWCNPISGHATLYWYQQILGQGPKLLIQFQNNGVVDDSQLPKDRFSAERLKGVDSTLKIQPAKLEDSAVYLCASSLRGQNHNSPLHFGNGTRLTVT.

The chain is built from TRBV7-2 and TRBJ2-7; 10 nucleotides match TRBD2. This CDR3 spans 15 amino acids. Unmatched junction bases numbered 10, after V lost 4 bases and J lost 7 bases. Per germline, CDR1 SGHTA and CDR2 FQGNSA. The CDR3 DNA sequence: TGTGCCAGCAGCTCCGTCAGCGGGGGGGCTAAGGAGCAGTACTTC. The encoded protein is CASSSVSGGAKEQYF. Supplemented by reference TRBV7-2 and TRBJ2-7, the full variable domain reads GAGVSQSPSNKVTEKGKDVELRCDPISGHTALYWYRQSLGQGLEFLIYFQGNSAPDKSGLPSDRFSAERTGGSVSTLTIQRTQQEDSAVYLCASSSVSGGAKEQYFGPGTRLTVT.

The genes are TRBV28 and TRBJ2-1; 7 bases fit TRBD1. Germline values: CDR1 MDHEN, CDR2 SYDVKM. Unmatched junction bases numbered 19, after V lost 2 bases and J lost 0 bases. The CDR3 sequence is 21 residues long. The CDR3 is CASSLEPPGTVRRSSYNEQFF. The CDR3 nucleotides are TGTGCCAGCAGTTTAGAGCCACCGGGGACAGTTCGAAGGAGCTCCTACAATGAGCAGTTCTTC. The variable domain in full, with the rest retrieved from reference TRBV28 and TRBJ2-1, is DVKVTQSSRYLVKRTGEKVFLECVQDMDHENMFWYRQDPGLGLRLIYFSYDVKMKEKGDIPEGYSVSREKKERFSLILESASTNQTSMYLCASSLEPPGTVRRSSYNEQFFGPGTRLTVL.

This rearrangement joins TRBV19 to TRBJ1-3; D gene uncertain. Trimming left V 6 bases short and J 0 bases short, with 6 bases between. This CDR3 is 13 amino acids long. Germline lookup yields CDR1 LNHDA and CDR2 SQIVND (reference sequence). The CDR3 sequence: CASSGISGNTIYF. CDR3 DNA: TGTGCCAGTAGCGGGATCTCTGGAAACACCATATATTTT.

The chain joins TRBV27 to TRBJ2-7; TRBD2 matches at 10 bases. Germline trimming cut 5 bases from V and 3 bases from J; bases unmatched to any gene: 1. The CDR3 covers 13 residues. The V gene's germline CDR1 is MNHEY and CDR2 SMNVEV (reference sequence). The CDR3 loop reads CASSRTSGYEQYF. CDR3 sequence (DNA): TGTGCCAGCAGTCGGACTAGCGGCTACGAGCAGTACTTC.

The gene calls are TRBV7-2 and TRBJ2-5, with 12 bases that match TRBD2. Per the germline V gene, CDR1 is SGHTA and CDR2 is FQGNSA. The CDR3 spans 17 residues. The V and J ends lost 0 bases and 1 base, in that order; junction bases with no gene match: 3. The CDR3 reads CASSLALAGGIQETQYF. As DNA, the CDR3 is TGTGCCAGCAGCTTAGCTCTAGCGGGGGGGATCCAAGAGACCCAGTACTTC.

The chain uses TRBV5-1 and TRBJ1-3, with no clear D. Trimming cost V 4 bases and J 0 bases, with 8 bases left between them. The length of the CDR3 is 14 residues. Germline CDR1 and CDR2: SGHRS and YFSETQ. The CDR3 protein is CASSPTSSGNTIYF. CDR3 coding DNA: TGCGCCAGCAGCCCGACTTCCTCTGGAAACACCATATATTTT.

The chain carries TRBV6-5 and TRBJ2-7; no firm D call. V gave up 2 bases and J gave up 2 bases, with 7 bases separating them. The V gene's germline CDR1 is MNHEY and CDR2 SVGAGI. This CDR3 region has 13 residues. The CDR3 nucleotides read TGTGCCAGCAGTTACCCCCCCGCCTACGAGCAGTACTTC. This sequence encodes CASSYPPAYEQYF.

This chain uses TRBV9 with TRBJ2-7; possible D gene TRBD2, 7 bases. Germline CDR1 reads SGDLS; CDR2 reads YYNGEE. The CDR3 runs 15 residues. V was shortened by 4 bases and J by 4 bases, with 18 bases between the two germline ends. The CDR3 DNA sequence: TGTGCCAGCAGCCTGGGGGGGGCCGGTTCGTACGAGCAGTACTTC. It specifies CASSLGGAGSYEQYF.

This chain uses TRBV19 with TRBJ2-7; no firm D call. The CDR3 contains 13 residues. V was trimmed by 8 bases and J by 3 bases, leaving 14 bases between them. CDR1 is LNHDA and CDR2 is SQIVND in the germline V gene (reference sequence). The CDR3 spells CASAPAGYYEQYF. The CDR3 nucleotides read TGTGCCAGTGCTCCGGCAGGCTACTACGAGCAGTACTTC.

This rearrangement joins TRBV21-1 to TRBJ2-5; the table calls TRBD1, which could not be checked here. TRBV21-1 is flagged as a pseudogene. CDR3 length: 12 residues. The CDR3 is CASSQGVETQYF. The CDR3 DNA follows: TGTGCCAGTTCTCAGGGGGTGGAGACCCAGTACTTC.